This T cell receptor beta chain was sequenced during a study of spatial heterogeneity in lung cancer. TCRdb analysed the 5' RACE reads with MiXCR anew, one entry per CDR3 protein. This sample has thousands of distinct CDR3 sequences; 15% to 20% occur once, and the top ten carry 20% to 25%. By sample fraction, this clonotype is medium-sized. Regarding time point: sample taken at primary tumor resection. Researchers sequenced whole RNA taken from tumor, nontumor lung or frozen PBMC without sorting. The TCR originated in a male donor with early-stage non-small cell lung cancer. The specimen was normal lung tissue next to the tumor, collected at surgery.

CDR3 residues: CSARDWASFTRENEQYF. As DNA, the CDR3 is TGCAGTGCTAGAGATTGGGCTAGCTTCACCCGCGAAAACGAGCAGTACTTC. The chain is built from TRBV20-1 and TRBJ2-7; D perhaps matches TRBD2 (5 bases). Trimming took off 0 bases at V and 5 bases at J, with 23 bases between the two ends. Looked up from germline, CDR1 is DFQATT and CDR2 is SNEGSKA (reference sequence). There are 17 residues in the CDR3.